This T cell receptor beta chain originates from a study of CXCR3-negative and CXCR3-positive naive CD8 T cells. Study-wide findings and caveats: CXCR3-positive naive cells carried more hydrophobic TRB CDR3s than CXCR3-negative ones. Cryopreserved cells partially lost CXCR3 expression, and fresh PBMCs were used in most assays.

Each CD8+ T cell subset was flow-sorted in triplicate. Every sort contained approximately 300,000 cells. Through 5' RACE with UMI labels, the TRB cDNA libraries were prepared. TCRdb derives one entry per CDR3 protein from the 5' RACE reads, leaving out DNA. This sample contains roughly 6,400 distinct CDR3 sequences. As to this clonotype: Its antigen is as yet unknown.

Material for sequencing was naive CXCR3- CD8+ T cells from blood. The subset: CD45RO-CCR7+CD27+CD95- naive CD8+ T cells lacking CXCR3 (TNR3-). The receptor comes from a human donor in good health. Some clones in this sample may be carry-over from other donors' samples.

The CDR3 spells CASSSDSGWNTGELFF. The chain combines TRBV4-3 with TRBJ2-2. The germline V gene encodes CDR1 LGHNA and CDR2 YSLEER. The CDR3 length is 16 residues.